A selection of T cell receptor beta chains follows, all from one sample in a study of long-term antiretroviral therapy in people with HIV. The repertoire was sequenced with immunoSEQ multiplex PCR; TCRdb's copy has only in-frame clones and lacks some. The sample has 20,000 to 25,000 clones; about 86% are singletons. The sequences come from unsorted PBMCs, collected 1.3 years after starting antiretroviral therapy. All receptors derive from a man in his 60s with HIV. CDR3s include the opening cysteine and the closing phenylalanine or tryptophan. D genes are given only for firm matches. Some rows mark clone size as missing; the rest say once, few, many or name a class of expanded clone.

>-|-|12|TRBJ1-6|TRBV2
TGTGCCGGCGGACGTGAAAATTCACCCCTCCACTTT
CAGGRENSPLHF
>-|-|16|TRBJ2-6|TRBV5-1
TGCGCCAGCAGCTTGGCGCAAAGCTCTGGGGCCAACGTCCTGACTTTC
CASSLAQSSGANVLTF
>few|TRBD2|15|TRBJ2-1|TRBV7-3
TGTGCCAGCAGCTTGATGAGCGGGGGGCCCAATGAGCAGTTCTTC
CASSLMSGGPNEQFF
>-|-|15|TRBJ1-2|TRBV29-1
TGCAGCGTTGATCTGAATAGTTTGGCAGGGGCTGGCTACACCTTC
CSVDLNSLAGAGYTF
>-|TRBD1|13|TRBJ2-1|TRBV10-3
TGTGCCATCAGCGACAGGGGATACAATGAGCAGTTCTTC
CAISDRGYNEQFF
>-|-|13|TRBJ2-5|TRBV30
TGTGCCTGGAGCGGGCCTCTAAGGGGGACCCAGTACTTC
CAWSGPLRGTQYF
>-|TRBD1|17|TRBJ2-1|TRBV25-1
TGTGCCAGCAGTGCAAACCGGGACAGGGTACTACGGAATGAGCAGTTCTTC
CASSANRDRVLRNEQFF
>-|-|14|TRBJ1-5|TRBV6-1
TGTGCCAGCAGTGGGACCCAGACCTATCAGCCCCAGCATTTT
CASSGTQTYQPQHF
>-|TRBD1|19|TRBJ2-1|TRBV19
TGTGCCAGTAGTATAGTTTTTCCCGGGACAGGGATACTATTCGATGAGCAGTTCTTC
CASSIVFPGTGILFDEQFF
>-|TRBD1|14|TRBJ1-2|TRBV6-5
TGTGCCAGCAGTTTTTACACAGGGGCCAGGGGCTACACCTTC
CASSFYTGARGYTF
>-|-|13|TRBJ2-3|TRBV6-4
TGTGCCAGCCGGGACTCGAACACAGATACGCAGTATTTT
CASRDSNTDTQYF
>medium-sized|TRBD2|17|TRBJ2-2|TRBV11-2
TGTGCCAGCAGCTTAGCTCCGGGACTAGTACTCACCGGGGAGCTGTTTTTT
CASSLAPGLVLTGELFF
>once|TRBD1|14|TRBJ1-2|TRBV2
TGTGCCAGCATGATAACCGGGACAGCTTATGGCTACACCTTC
CASMITGTAYGYTF
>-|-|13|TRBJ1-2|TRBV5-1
TGCGCCAGCAGCTTTGGAGGGGGCTATGGCTACACCTTC
CASSFGGGYGYTF
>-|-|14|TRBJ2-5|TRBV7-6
TGTGCCAGCAGCTTAGTTACGGGGGAAGAGACCCAGTACTTC
CASSLVTGEETQYF
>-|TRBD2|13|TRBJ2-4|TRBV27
TGTGCCAGCAGAGGACTAGCGGGAAACATTCAGTACTTC
CASRGLAGNIQYF
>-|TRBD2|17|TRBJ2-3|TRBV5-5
TGTGCCAGCAGCTTGGGACGGGGACTAGCGGCCACAGATACGCAGTATTTT
CASSLGRGLAATDTQYF
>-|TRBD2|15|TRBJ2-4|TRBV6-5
TGTGCCAGCTCCCCAGCGGGAGGGCCGGACCACATTCAGTACTTC
CASSPAGGPDHIQYF
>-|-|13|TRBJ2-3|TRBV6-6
TGTGCCAGCAGCCCCACAGGGAAGGCTACGCAGTATTTT
CASSPTGKATQYF
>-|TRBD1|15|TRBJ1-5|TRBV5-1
TGCGCCAGCAGCTTGGCGGGACAGGAGTATCAGCCCCAGCATTTT
CASSLAGQEYQPQHF
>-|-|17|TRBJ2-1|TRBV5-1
TGCGCCAGCAGCTTGGAGGTTGGGGCCGCCGGGTACAATGAGCAGTTCTTC
CASSLEVGAAGYNEQFF
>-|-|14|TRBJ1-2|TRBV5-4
TGTGCCAGCAGCTCCCAGGCAGGAGCATATGGCTACACCTTC
CASSSQAGAYGYTF
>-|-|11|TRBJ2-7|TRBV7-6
TGTGCCAGCAGCCATACCTACGAGCAGTACTTC
CASSHTYEQYF
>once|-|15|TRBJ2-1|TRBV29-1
TGCAGCGTTGTGCCGTACAGGGGGGGTGGTAATGAGCAGTTCTTC
CSVVPYRGGGNEQFF
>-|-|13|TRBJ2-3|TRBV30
TGTGCCTGGAGTGTGGCAGGCACAGATACGCAGTATTTT
CAWSVAGTDTQYF
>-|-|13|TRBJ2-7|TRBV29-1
TGCAGCGTTAAGCGGGACAGAATGTACGAGCAGTACTTC
CSVKRDRMYEQYF
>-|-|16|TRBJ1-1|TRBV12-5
TGTGCTAGTGGTTCCTCACCGGACTCCAAATCCACTGAAGCTTTCTTT
CASGSSPDSKSTEAFF
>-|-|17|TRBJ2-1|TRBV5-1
TGCGCCAGCAGCTTCGGGGGTGGGACAGCCTCCTACAATGAGCAGTTCTTC
CASSFGGGTASYNEQFF
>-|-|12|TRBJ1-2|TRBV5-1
TGCGCCAGCAGCTCCACCGGCTATGGCTACACCTTC
CASSSTGYGYTF
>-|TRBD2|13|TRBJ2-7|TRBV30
TGTGCCTGGTCGGCCGGACTAGCGGGGGAGGAGTACTTC
CAWSAGLAGEEYF
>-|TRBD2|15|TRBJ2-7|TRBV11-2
TGTGCCAGCAGCCCCTCTTTGGCGGGGGGATACGAGCAGTACTTC
CASSPSLAGGYEQYF
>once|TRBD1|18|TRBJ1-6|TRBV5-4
TGTGCCAGCAGTCCCGGTGGGAGGACAGGGGGCTATAATTCACCCCTCCACTTT
CASSPGGRTGGYNSPLHF
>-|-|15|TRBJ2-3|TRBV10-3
TGTGCCATCAGTGCTCCAGGGGCCGTTGAGGATACGCAGTATTTT
CAISAPGAVEDTQYF